These 17 T cell receptor beta chains share one sample of origin, sequenced in a study of T-cell memory formation after mild COVID-19. From the 5' RACE reads, TCRdb called clonotypes with MiXCR, one entry per CDR3 protein. The sample includes about 610,000 distinct CDR3 sequences, 17% of them seen just once. Sequencing was done on a sample of PBMCs or a T cell subset sorted from them (not recorded which). The source is an adult woman who had mild COVID-19 (a few samples of this study predate the infection). Cell type and time point are not known.

To note about this clonotype: A read error is likely, as this CDR3 ends without the conserved phenylalanine or tryptophan. The DNA of the CDR3 is TGTGCCAGCAGCGTAGGGGGGGAACCTTCCAATGAGCAGTTCTTA. This sequence encodes CASSVGGEPSNEQFL. The chain combines TRBV9 with TRBJ2-1, with a possible D match to TRBD2 (6 bases). This CDR3 is 15 amino acids long. Per the germline V gene, CDR1 is SGDLS and CDR2 is YYNGEE. Between the trimmed V and J ends, which lost 0 bases and 6 bases, there was a span of 13 bases.

This clonotype was counted only a few times. The V gene is TRBV24-1, the J gene TRBJ2-1, with TRBD1 matching 7 bases. The junction had 13 bases not matched to a gene; V was cut back by 1 base and J by 8 bases. Germline V gene data show CDR1 as KGHDR and CDR2 as SFDVKD. This CDR3 comprises 17 residues. Here the CDR3 DNA reads TGTGCCACCAGTGATTTCGACTGGACAGGTTTGGTGGATGAGCAGTTCTTC. Translated: CATSDFDWTGLVDEQFF.

In its sample, this clonotype was seen a few times. This sequence joins TRBV7-9 and TRBJ2-7; TRBD1 matches at 8 bases. Trimming took 4 bases from V and 3 from J; bases not matched to a gene: 5. From germline, CDR1 is SEHNR and CDR2 FQNEAQ (reference sequence). The CDR3 contains 14 residues. CDR3 coding DNA: TGTGCCAGCAGCTCGACAGGGGCCTACTACGAGCAGTACTTC. Translation: CASSSTGAYYEQYF.

The chain couples TRBV25-1 to TRBJ2-2; 8 bases are shared with TRBD2. Per the germline V gene, CDR1 is MGHDK and CDR2 is SYGVNS. V lost 6 bases, J lost 3 bases, and 6 bases stayed unmatched. This CDR3 has 15 residues. The CDR3 loop reads CASRAGVGDTGELFF. As DNA, the CDR3 is TGTGCCAGCAGAGCGGGAGTAGGGGACACCGGGGAGCTGTTTTTT.

The chain uses TRBV28 and TRBJ1-6, with D maybe TRBD1 (5 bases). The germline V gene encodes CDR1 MDHEN and CDR2 SYDVKM. Trimming took 6 bases from V and 7 from J, leaving 10 bases between them. CDR3 length: 13 residues. The CDR3 bases are TGTGCCAGCAGGACAGCGGGGAATTCACCCCTCCACTTT. Amino acids: CASRTAGNSPLHF.

This clonotype turned up a few times. V usage is TRBV12-5 and J usage is TRBJ2-5; D perhaps matches TRBD1 (5 bases). Germline CDR1 is LGHNT and CDR2 is FRNRAP. There are 14 residues in the CDR3. The V and J ends lost 0 bases and 5 bases respectively, with 10 bases between them. CDR3 amino acids: CASGLVPGMETQYF. The CDR3, as DNA: TGTGCTAGTGGTTTGGTACCAGGGATGGAGACCCAGTACTTC. The whole variable domain, remainder taken from reference TRBV12-5 and TRBJ2-5, is DARVTQTPRHKVTEMGQEVTMRCQPILGHNTVFWYRQTMMQGLELLAYFRNRAPLDDSGMPKDRFSAEMPDATLATLKIQPSEPRDSAVYFCASGLVPGMETQYFGPGTRLLVL.

This chain connects TRBV5-4 to TRBJ2-1; D unclear. The V gene's germline CDR1 is SGHNT and CDR2 YYREEE (reference sequence). The CDR3 sequence is 15 residues long. V lost 1 base and J 3 bases, leaving 11 bases between the germline ends. The CDR3 sequence: CASSLKGLVYNEQFF. The CDR3 DNA is TGTGCCAGCAGCTTGAAGGGATTAGTCTACAATGAGCAGTTCTTC.

V is TRBV20-1 and J is TRBJ2-2; weak D call: TRBD2 (5 bases). CDR3 size: 14 residues. The germline V gene encodes CDR1 DFQATT and CDR2 SNEGSKA (reference sequence). V was trimmed by 4 bases and J by 0 bases, leaving 9 bases between them. CDR3 region: CSATAGPNTGELFF. The CDR3, as DNA: TGCAGTGCTACCGCGGGTCCGAACACCGGGGAGCTGTTTTTT.

The gene calls are TRBV5-5 and TRBJ1-4, with 10 bases lining up with TRBD1. Looked up from germline, CDR1 is SGHKS and CDR2 is YYEKEE (reference sequence). The CDR3 is 15 residues long. The trim removed 6 bases at V and 5 bases at J, leaving 7 bases unmatched. The chain's CDR3 is CASTPRQGANEKLFF. The CDR3 bases are TGTGCCAGCACCCCGAGACAGGGGGCAAATGAAAAACTGTTTTTT.

There are a few counts of this clonotype. This sequence joins TRBV27 and TRBJ2-2, with 11 bases identical to TRBD2. The CDR3 sequence is 16 residues long. V lost 6 bases and J lost 4; bases outside the gene matches: 7. Germline CDR1 MNHEY, CDR2 SMNVEV (reference sequence). In DNA, the CDR3 is TGTGCCAGCAGCCACCTTAGCGGGAGGGGCACCGGGGAGCTGTTTTTT. Translating gives CASSHLSGRGTGELFF.

This clonotype turned up a few times. The chain joins TRBV19 to TRBJ2-7, with 9 nucleotides matching TRBD1. The CDR3 runs 15 residues. Germline CDR1 reads LNHDA; CDR2 reads SQIVND (reference sequence). Trimming at V came to 9 bases and at J to 2 bases, leaving 11 bases not matched to a gene. The CDR3 DNA reads as TGTGCCAGGAGTGTTCCGGGACAGGGAGCCTACGAGCAGTACTTC. It is translated as CARSVPGQGAYEQYF.

The chain has TRBV6-5 and TRBJ2-3; no clear D gene. The CDR3 is made up of 13 amino acids. Between the trimmed V and J ends, which lost 0 bases and 8 bases, there was a span of 9 bases. Germline CDR1 reads MNHEY; CDR2 reads SVGAGI. The CDR3 reads CASSYSRRGTQYF. CDR3 nucleotide sequence: TGTGCCAGCAGTTACTCGAGAAGAGGTACGCAGTATTTT.

This chain links TRBV3-1 with TRBJ2-2; perhaps TRBD1 as D (5 bases). Germline V gives CDR1 LGHDT, CDR2 YNNKEL (reference sequence). Trimming took off 6 bases at V and 5 bases at J, with 13 bases between the two ends. There are 14 residues in the CDR3. The CDR3 DNA follows: TGTGCCAGCAGACTCAGGGAAGGGACCGGGGAGCTGTTTTTT. As protein: CASRLREGTGELFF.

In this sample, this clonotype turned up a few times. The rearrangement uses TRBV12-3 or TRBV12-4 and TRBJ2-2, with D possibly being TRBD1 or TRBD2 (5 bases each). Trimming removed 5 bases at V and 2 bases at J, with 12 bases between. This CDR3 contains 15 residues. The CDR3: CASSPRGINTGELFF. In nucleotides, the CDR3 is TGTGCCAGCAGTCCTCGGGGCATTAACACCGGGGAGCTGTTTTTT.

This chain joins TRBV4-1 and TRBJ2-5; maybe TRBD1 (6 bases). Trimming stripped 4 bases from V and 3 bases from J, with 18 bases between. This CDR3 spans 16 amino acids. In germline, CDR1 is MGHRA, CDR2 YSYEKL. The CDR3 loop is CASSPTRGPGEETQYF. The CDR3 region has the DNA TGCGCCAGCAGCCCAACCAGAGGTCCAGGGGAAGAGACCCAGTACTTC.

V and J are TRBV6-1 and TRBJ1-1, with 10 nucleotides matching TRBD1. The junction had 4 bases not matched to a gene; V was cut back by 5 bases and J by 1 base. The CDR3 is made up of 15 amino acids. Per germline, CDR1 MNHNS and CDR2 SASEGT. CDR3 loop: CASSRQGAENTEAFF. CDR3 nucleotide sequence: TGTGCCAGCAGTCGACAGGGGGCCGAGAACACTGAAGCTTTCTTT.

This clonotype was recorded at least ten times. The chain is built from TRBV7-9 and TRBJ1-3; D is unresolved. The CDR3 is made up of 15 amino acids. In germline, CDR1 is SEHNR, CDR2 FQNEAQ (reference sequence). The V end lost 5 bases, the J end lost 0 bases, and 11 bases lay between the germline ends. CDR3 sequence reads: CASSPSASSGNTIYF. CDR3 in DNA: TGTGCCAGCAGCCCTTCTGCGTCCTCTGGAAACACCATATATTTT. The full variable domain, in which reference TRBV7-9 and TRBJ1-3 provide the parts outside the CDR3, is DTGVSQNPRHKITKRGQNVTFRCDPISEHNRLYWYRQTLGQGPEFLTYFQNEAQLEKSRLLSDRFSAERPKGSFSTLEIQRTEQGDSAMYLCASSPSASSGNTIYFGEGSWLTVV.